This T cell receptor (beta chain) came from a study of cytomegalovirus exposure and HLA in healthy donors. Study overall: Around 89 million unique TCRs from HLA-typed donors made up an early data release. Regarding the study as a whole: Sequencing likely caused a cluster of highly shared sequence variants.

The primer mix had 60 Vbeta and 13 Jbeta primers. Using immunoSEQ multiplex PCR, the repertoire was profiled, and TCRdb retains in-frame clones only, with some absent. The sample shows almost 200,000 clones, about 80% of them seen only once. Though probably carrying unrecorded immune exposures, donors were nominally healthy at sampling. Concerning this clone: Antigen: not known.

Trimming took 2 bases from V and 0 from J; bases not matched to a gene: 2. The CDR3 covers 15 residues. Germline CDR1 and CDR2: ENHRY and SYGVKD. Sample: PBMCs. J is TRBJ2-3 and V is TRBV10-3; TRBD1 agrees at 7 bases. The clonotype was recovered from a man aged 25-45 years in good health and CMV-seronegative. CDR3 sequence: CAISEGQASTDTQYF. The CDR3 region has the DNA TGTGCCATCAGTGAGGGACAGGCTAGCACAGATACGCAGTATTTT.